Below are 29 T cell receptor beta chains sequenced from a single sample in a study of T cells after yellow fever vaccination. TCRdb redid the calling of the 5' RACE reads with MiXCR, one entry per CDR3 protein. In the table there are about 500,000 distinct CDR3 sequences, about a sixth of which are singletons. The source was PBMCs, collected 5 days after the first yellow fever vaccination. These receptors came from a man aged 18-30 years who received the YFV17D yellow fever vaccine.

This clonotype was observed a single time. DNA for the CDR3: TGTGCCAGTCGAGGGTTCAGCGGCTACACCTTC. It codes for CASRGFSGYTF. This rearrangement joins TRBV19 to TRBJ1-2, with no clear D. This CDR3 spans 11 amino acids. V lost 8 bases to trimming and J lost 8 bases, with 12 bases between them. Germline lookup yields CDR1 LNHDA and CDR2 SQIVND (reference sequence).

This clonotype showed up just once. CDR3 sequence: CASSFGPGGGELFF. The CDR3 coding sequence is TGTGCCAGCAGCTTCGGCCCCGGAGGCGGGGAGCTGTTTTTT. The J gene is TRBJ2-2, the V gene TRBV9, with D possibly being TRBD2 (5 bases). Per the germline V gene, CDR1 is SGDLS and CDR2 is YYNGEE. The CDR3 consists of 14 residues. Between the trimmed V and J ends, which lost 4 bases and 7 bases, there was a span of 14 bases.

The rearrangement uses TRBV25-1 and TRBJ2-2; D ambiguous. The CDR3 loop spans 15 amino acids. Per germline, CDR1 MGHDK and CDR2 SYGVNS. The ends were cut back, 4 bases at V and 2 bases at J, with 11 bases in the middle. The CDR3 sequence: CASSVFTANTGELFF. CDR3 DNA: TGTGCCAGCAGTGTGTTCACAGCTAACACCGGGGAGCTGTTTTTT. Complete variable domain (other parts from reference TRBV25-1 and TRBJ2-2): EADIYQTPRYLVIGTGKKITLECSQTMGHDKMYWYQQDPGMELHLIHYSYGVNSTEKGDLSSESTVSRIRTEHFPLTLESARPSHTSQYLCASSVFTANTGELFFGEGSRLTVL.

This clonotype has more than one count but fewer than ten. The chain joins TRBV7-9 to TRBJ2-7; D is undetermined. The CDR3 runs 14 residues. Trimming left V 1 base short and J 2 bases short, with 9 bases between. Germline V lookup: CDR1 SEHNR, CDR2 FQNEAQ (reference sequence). In nucleotides, the CDR3 is TGTGCCAGCAGCTTAGTGAACAGTCCCTACGAGCAGTACTTC. This gives the protein CASSLVNSPYEQYF.

This clonotype was recorded many times. CDR3 amino acids: CASSVGVFSPLHF. In DNA, the CDR3 is TGTGCCAGCAGCGTAGGGGTCTTTTCACCCCTCCACTTT. The chain joins TRBV9 to TRBJ1-6, with unresolved D. V dropped 0 bases and J dropped 9 bases, with 7 bases sitting between them. The germline V gene encodes CDR1 SGDLS and CDR2 YYNGEE. The CDR3 loop spans 13 amino acids.

This clonotype has a handful of counts. This rearrangement joins TRBV28 to TRBJ1-2; D is undetermined. The CDR3 has 13 amino acids. The germline CDR1 and CDR2 sequences are MDHEN and SYDVKM. V was trimmed by 5 bases and J by 4 bases, leaving 11 bases between them. The CDR3 nucleotides are TGTGCCAGCAGTCTCCCCCGAGGCTATGGCTACACCTTC. Translated, it gives CASSLPRGYGYTF.

The rearrangement joins TRBV5-1 to TRBJ2-7; D may be TRBD2 (5 bases). Per the germline V gene, CDR1 is SGHRS and CDR2 is YFSETQ. CDR3 length: 14 residues. Deletions cut 0 bases from V and 1 base from J, with 8 bases between. CDR3 protein: CASSLGEGSYEQYV. In DNA, the CDR3 is TGCGCCAGCAGCTTGGGAGAGGGATCCTACGAGCAGTACGTC.

This clonotype was counted only a few times. This rearrangement joins TRBV6-2 or TRBV6-3 to TRBJ2-2, with 7 nucleotides matching TRBD1. This CDR3 contains 12 residues. Germline lookup yields CDR1 MNHEY and CDR2 SVGEGT. J gave up 7 bases and V 5 bases, and 1 base lay outside the gene matches. The DNA for the CDR3 is TGTGCCAGCAGTACAGGGGACGGGGAGCTGTTTTTT. It encodes CASSTGDGELFF.

This clonotype has at least ten counts. V and J are TRBV3-1 and TRBJ2-7; D is ambiguous. CDR3 length equals 11 residues. Germline CDR1 reads LGHDT; CDR2 reads YNNKEL (reference sequence). Between the trimmed V and J ends, which lost 1 base and 13 bases, there was a span of 11 bases. The CDR3 region is CASSQAAVFYF. CDR3 nucleotides: TGTGCCAGCAGCCAAGCCGCAGTTTTCTACTTC.

This chain uses TRBV29-1 with TRBJ1-1; D not certain. The germline CDR1 and CDR2 sequences are SQVTM and ANQGSEA. Trimming pared 7 bases from V and 1 base from J, leaving 13 bases between. The CDR3 length is 13 residues. The CDR3 coding sequence is TGCAGCGGGATGGACCGCGGGAACACTGAAGCTTTCTTT. It is translated as CSGMDRGNTEAFF.

The chain links TRBV7-6 to TRBJ1-1, with 7 bases matching TRBD1. Germline CDR1 SGHVS, CDR2 FNYEAQ. This CDR3 is built from 15 residues. J lost 0 bases, V lost 1 base, and 2 bases had no gene match. CDR3 protein: CASSLEGQLNTEAFF. CDR3 in DNA: TGTGCCAGCAGCTTAGAGGGACAGCTGAACACTGAAGCTTTCTTT.

This clonotype has only a few counts. The chain recombines TRBV12-3 or TRBV12-4 with TRBJ1-4; the D gene is possibly TRBD1 (5 bases). Trimming cost V 0 bases and J 8 bases, with 10 bases left between them. This CDR3 spans 14 amino acids. DNA for the CDR3: TGTGCCAGCAGTTTAGCGGACATGGGGGAAAAACTGTTTTTT. The encoded protein is CASSLADMGEKLFF.

The chain employs TRBV2 and TRBJ1-5; D possibly corresponds to TRBD1 (5 bases). The V and J ends lost 8 bases and 2 bases respectively, with 16 bases between them. Germline loops: CDR1 SNHLY, CDR2 FYNNEI. This CDR3 is 15 amino acids long. The CDR3: CASQNPRGGNQPQHF. In DNA, the CDR3 is TGTGCCAGCCAGAATCCAAGGGGAGGCAATCAGCCCCAGCATTTT.

This clonotype has a handful of counts. CDR3 residues: CASSPGTGGLRNQPQHF. The CDR3 coding sequence is TGTGCCAGCAGTCCTGGGACAGGGGGCTTGAGAAATCAGCCCCAGCATTTT. The rearrangement uses TRBV6-1 and TRBJ1-5; 12 positions match TRBD1. The ends lost 5 bases at V and 4 bases at J; junction bases unmatched: 9. From germline, CDR1 is MNHNS and CDR2 SASEGT. This CDR3 is built from 17 residues.

This clonotype has just a few counts. The chain has TRBV28 and TRBJ2-7; D might be TRBD1 (6 bases). The length of the CDR3 is 13 residues. V gave up 7 bases and J gave up 0 bases, with 10 bases separating them. Germline V lookup: CDR1 MDHEN, CDR2 SYDVKM. The chain's CDR3 is CASNTGSSYEQYV. The CDR3 coding sequence is TGTGCCAGCAACACAGGGAGCTCCTACGAGCAGTACGTC.

This clonotype was detected ten times or more. This chain connects TRBV12-3 or TRBV12-4 to TRBJ1-5; D remains ambiguous. V shed 6 bases and J shed 0 bases, with 15 bases lying between them. This CDR3 has 16 amino acids. The CDR3 DNA reads TGTGCCAGCAGGGTTGAAGGACCTTATAGCAATCAGCCCCAGCATTTT. Protein sequence: CASRVEGPYSNQPQHF.

In its sample, this clonotype was seen a few times. This rearrangement joins TRBV6-2 or TRBV6-3 to TRBJ1-5; the D gene is possibly TRBD1 (6 bases). CDR1 is MNHEY and CDR2 is SVGEGT in the germline V gene. Trimming removed 6 bases at V and 9 bases at J, with 15 bases between. The length of the CDR3 is 13 residues. This chain's CDR3 is CASSRTPGAPQHF. The CDR3 DNA reads TGTGCCAGCAGCCGGACCCCGGGGGCGCCCCAGCATTTT.

The sample holds a few counts of this clonotype. V gene TRBV12-3 or TRBV12-4 combines with J gene TRBJ1-5; D possibly corresponds to TRBD1 (6 bases). The CDR3 loop spans 13 amino acids. V lost 7 bases to trimming and J lost 7 bases, with 14 bases between them. For the CDR3, the DNA is TGTGCCAGCACCGTGGGGGGGCCCCAGCCCCAGCATTTT. It yields the protein CASTVGGPQPQHF.

This clonotype appeared a few times. The rearrangement joins TRBV20-1 to TRBJ1-1; no definite D call. Germline CDR1 reads DFQATT; CDR2 reads SNEGSKA (reference sequence). This CDR3 comprises 14 residues. V lost 5 bases to trimming and J lost 3 bases, with 16 bases between them. DNA of the CDR3: TGCAGTGCTCCCGGATATAACACGGACACTGAAGCTTTCTTT. Protein: CSAPGYNTDTEAFF.

This clonotype was counted ten times or more. The DNA of the CDR3 is TGTGCCAGCAGTTCCAGGGACAGGGCGCAAGAGACCCAGTACTTC. Encoded protein: CASSSRDRAQETQYF. The V and J genes are TRBV5-6 and TRBJ2-5; 9 bases agree with TRBD1. Germline values: CDR1 SGHDT, CDR2 YYEEEE. Trimming at V came to 5 bases and at J to 2 bases, leaving 7 bases not matched to a gene. The CDR3 runs to 15 residues. The whole variable domain, remainder taken from reference TRBV5-6 and TRBJ2-5, is DAGVTQSPTHLIKTRGQQVTLRCSPKSGHDTVSWYQQALGQGPQFIFQYYEEEERQRGNFPDRFSGHQFPNYSSELNVNALLLGDSALYLCASSSRDRAQETQYFGPGTRLLVL.

For this clonotype: At one end the junction does not follow the germline gene, possibly because of a read error. This chain joins TRBV5-5 and TRBJ2-3, with 7 bases that match TRBD2. The CDR3 consists of 15 residues. Per germline, CDR1 SGHKS and CDR2 YYEKEE (reference sequence). CDR3 residues: CAISPGLPFGDTQYF. CDR3 bases: TGTGCCATCAGCCCGGGACTACCCTTCGGGGATACGCAGTATTTT.

This chain joins TRBV7-2 and TRBJ2-7; tentative D call: TRBD2 (6 bases). Per the germline V gene, CDR1 is SGHTA and CDR2 is FQGNSA. This CDR3 has 12 amino acids. V was shortened by 8 bases and J by 1 base, with 9 bases between the two germline ends. The CDR3 DNA reads as TGTGCCAGCGGACGGGAGTCCTACGAGCAGTACTTC. It codes for CASGRESYEQYF. Filled out from reference TRBV7-2 and TRBJ2-7, the complete variable domain reads GAGVSQSPSNKVTEKGKDVELRCDPISGHTALYWYRQSLGQGLEFLIYFQGNSAPDKSGLPSDRFSAERTGGSVSTLTIQRTQQEDSAVYLCASGRESYEQYFGPGTRLTVT.

The chain joins TRBV27 to TRBJ1-2; unclear D gene. V lost 0 bases and J 0 bases, leaving 5 bases between the germline ends. CDR1 and CDR2 (germline): MNHEY, SMNVEV (reference sequence). The CDR3 consists of 14 residues. The CDR3 sequence is CASSLSNTNYGYTF. DNA of the CDR3: TGTGCCAGCAGTTTATCAAATACTAACTATGGCTACACCTTC.

This clonotype was observed a few times. The junction departs from the called germline gene at one end, perhaps through a read error. CDR3 nucleotide sequence: TGCAGTGCTATGGAGGGGGCCGGTTTCGCAGATATGCAGTATTTT. It specifies CSAMEGAGFADMQYF. The chain couples TRBV20-1 to TRBJ2-3, with a tentative D call TRBD1 (7 bases). Germline CDR1 and CDR2: DFQATT and SNEGSKA (reference sequence). There are 15 residues in the CDR3.

This clonotype was seen only a few times. The V gene is TRBV9, the J gene TRBJ2-7; 10 bases match TRBD2. V was clipped by 0 bases and J by 2 bases; unmatched bases: 2. CDR1 and CDR2 from the germline V gene are SGDLS and YYNGEE. The CDR3 is 15 amino acids. The CDR3, as DNA: TGTGCCAGCAGCGTAGCCAGCGGGGGGGCCTACGAGCAGTACTTC. Translated: CASSVASGGAYEQYF.

This clonotype was detected a few times. The chain uses TRBV5-1 and TRBJ2-1; D might be TRBD1 or TRBD2, each matching 5 bases. Trimming removed 3 bases from V and 8 bases from J, with 24 bases in between. Germline V gives CDR1 SGHRS, CDR2 YFSETQ. The CDR3 sequence is 17 residues long. In DNA form, the CDR3 reads TGCGCCAGCAGCTCCCAACCAGCCGGGACGATGTGGGATGAGCAGTTCTTC. It encodes CASSSQPAGTMWDEQFF.

The gene calls are TRBV7-3 and TRBJ1-1; D is uncertain. Germline V lookup: CDR1 SGHTA, CDR2 FQGTGA. CDR3 length: 13 amino acids. V lost 6 bases to trimming and J lost 7 bases, with 15 bases between them. CDR3 residues: CASRHNPQDEAFF. The CDR3 coding sequence is TGTGCCAGCAGACACAACCCCCAGGATGAAGCTTTCTTT.

This clonotype has just a few counts. The rearrangement joins TRBV24-1 to TRBJ2-7; possibly TRBD1 or TRBD2 for D (5 bases each). This CDR3 contains 13 residues. V lost 5 bases to trimming and J lost 6 bases, with 13 bases between them. Germline V gene lookup returns CDR1 KGHDR and CDR2 SFDVKD. Here the CDR3 reads CATSGGYSSEQYF. The CDR3 DNA follows: TGTGCCACCAGTGGGGGGTATAGTTCCGAGCAGTACTTC.

The chain uses TRBV5-6 and TRBJ1-1, with 8 positions matching TRBD1. Trimming at V came to 4 bases and at J to 3 bases, leaving 5 bases not matched to a gene. The CDR3 contains 14 residues. Germline CDR1 and CDR2: SGHDT and YYEEEE. In DNA form, the CDR3 reads TGTGCCAGCAGCCGCCGGACAGGGCACACTGAAGCTTTCTTT. It specifies CASSRRTGHTEAFF.